Below, 2 T cell receptor beta chains from the same sample are listed, as sequenced in a study of T cell repertoires in cytomegalovirus infection (dated by TCRdb to the late 2010s). TCRdb records Illumina HiSeq 1500 as the sequencer. The public reads were run again by TCRdb, first through fastp at Q25 and then through MiXCR, and only productive beta chains were kept. Merged by CDR3 protein, the rows form single entries marked with the most common genes and DNA. This sample is represented by roughly 600,000 distinct CDR3 sequences; about 24% of them were singletons. The ten most abundant clones make up around 7.6% of the sample. Sequencing was performed on CD8+ T cells from PBMCs. The source of these receptors is a human donor in good health (CMV status not recorded). Some clones in this sample may be carry-over from other donors' samples.

The gene calls are TRBV2 and TRBJ2-2; D not resolved. The CDR3 is 14 amino acids. The germline V gene encodes CDR1 SNHLY and CDR2 FYNNEI. Trimming took off 4 bases at V and 2 bases at J, with 8 bases between the two ends. The CDR3 DNA is TGTGCCAGCAGTGCTTGGCCTAACACCGGGGAGCTGTTTTTT. Residues: CASSAWPNTGELFF.

On this clonotype itself: A much larger clone lies one base from this, so it may be a read error. The V call is TRBV28, the J call TRBJ2-1, with TRBD2 matching over 11 bases. Germline values: CDR1 MDHEN, CDR2 SYDVKM. The CDR3 has 15 amino acids. The CDR3 region is CANSLTSGGGNEQFF. CDR3 bases: TGTGCCAACAGTTTAACTAGCGGGGGTGGGAATGAGCAGTTCTTC.